The TCR beta chain under discussion was sequenced for a study of T cell responses to AZD1222 COVID-19 vaccine. The wider study: Timing groups of about 4 and about 12 weeks for second doses were pooled. General study findings and limits: The breadth and depth of Spike-specific TCRs increased once two AZD1222 doses had been given.

In regard to this clone: Antigen unknown.

This CDR3 has 15 amino acids. Trimming removed 2 bases from V and 7 bases from J; junction bases left unmatched: 4. Looked up from germline, CDR1 is MDHEN and CDR2 is SYDVKM. Here immunoSEQ multiplex PCR was the method, and the copy in TCRdb shows in-frame clones only, minus some. This table holds around 130,000 clones, roughly 86% found once. This chain uses TRBV28 with TRBJ2-1; 11 nucleotides match TRBD1. The sample was peripheral blood, taken on day 0 of AZD1222 vaccination. This TCR derives from an adult in good health. CDR3 sequence: CASSLGGQGVNEQFF. The CDR3 DNA reads as TGTGCCAGCAGTTTAGGGGGACAGGGGGTAAATGAGCAGTTCTTC.